The sequence of this T cell receptor beta chain was determined in a study of early stage breast cancer tumors. Study results and caveats: Tumors had about 2.5-fold higher T cell density and higher clonality than adjacent normal breast tissue. Most shared enriched TCRB sequences were commonly generated ones.

Clones were sequenced by immunoSEQ multiplex PCR, and TCRdb holds only the in-frame ones, with some missing. The repertoire holds tens of thousands of clones, with under 85% as singletons. Comment on this clone: Antigen unknown.

V dropped 5 bases and J dropped 3; count of bases not matched to a gene: 7. Germline assignment: CDR1 MNHEY and CDR2 SMNVEV (reference sequence). The CDR3 runs 15 residues. This TCR was sampled from a person between 60 and 70 years old with breast cancer. The rearrangement uses TRBV27 and TRBJ2-7, with TRBD2 matching 10 bases. The sequenced material came from blood. The CDR3 is CASSRSSGSDYEQYF. DNA for the CDR3: TGTGCCAGCAGTAGATCTAGCGGGAGCGACTACGAGCAGTACTTC.